Listed here are 5 T cell receptor beta chains from one sample, sequenced in a study of blood T cell repertoires in COVID-19. Clones were sequenced by immunoSEQ multiplex PCR, and TCRdb holds only the in-frame ones, with some missing. Of 250,000 to 350,000 clones in the sample, about nine tenths are singletons; the top ten hold approximately 12%. The sample taken for sequencing was peripheral blood. Receptors were obtained from a woman in her fifties or sixties with acute or convalescent COVID-19.

This chain connects TRBV28 to TRBJ2-5; 14 bases align to TRBD2. The CDR3 spans 17 residues. Germline lookup yields CDR1 MDHEN and CDR2 SYDVKM. Losses at the gene ends were 2 bases for V and 7 bases for J; bases not matched to a gene: 9. CDR3 nucleotide sequence: TGTGCCAGCAGTTTACCCACAGGGACTAGCGGGGGCGGGACCCAGTACTTC. Translated, it gives CASSLPTGTSGGGTQYF. Complete variable domain (other parts from reference TRBV28 and TRBJ2-5): DVKVTQSSRYLVKRTGEKVFLECVQDMDHENMFWYRQDPGLGLRLIYFSYDVKMKEKGDIPEGYSVSREKKERFSLILESASTNQTSMYLCASSLPTGTSGGGTQYFGPGTRLLVL.

The J gene is TRBJ2-1, the V gene TRBV25-1, with TRBD1 identical over 10 bases. Losses at the gene ends were 6 bases for V and 7 bases for J; bases not matched to a gene: 12. The germline V gene encodes CDR1 MGHDK and CDR2 SYGVNS. The CDR3 has 16 residues. CDR3 amino acids: CASSHPGTGVGNEQFF. DNA for the CDR3: TGTGCCAGCAGCCACCCCGGGACAGGGGTGGGGAATGAGCAGTTCTTC.

V gene TRBV19 combines with J gene TRBJ2-7; tentative D call: TRBD1 (5 bases). The CDR3 length is 13 residues. Germline CDR1 is LNHDA and CDR2 is SQIVND (reference sequence). The germline V and J ends were trimmed by 6 bases and 0 bases, with 9 bases remaining between them. The CDR3 here is CASSVQVSYEQYF. The CDR3 DNA reads TGTGCCAGTAGCGTACAGGTCTCCTACGAGCAGTACTTC.

This rearrangement joins TRBV11-1 to TRBJ2-7; weak D call: TRBD1 (5 bases). There are 15 residues in the CDR3. Germline loops: CDR1 SGHAT, CDR2 FQDESV (reference sequence). With 2 bases removed from V and 3 bases from J, the gap between germline ends came to 14 bases. The CDR3 loop reads CASSLRATVDYEQYF. In DNA, the CDR3 is TGTGCCAGCAGCTTAAGGGCGACAGTCGACTACGAGCAGTACTTC.

The chain uses TRBV20-1 and TRBJ2-1, with 11 bases aligning to TRBD2. Germline-derived CDR1 and CDR2 are DFQATT and SNEGSKA (reference sequence). The J segment lost 3 bases and the V segment lost 3 bases, leaving 10 bases of the junction unmatched. This CDR3 has 17 residues. The CDR3 nucleotides are TGCAGTGCTAGTCGGGCTAGCGGGGGGATCAACTACAATGAGCAGTTCTTC. It yields the protein CSASRASGGINYNEQFF.